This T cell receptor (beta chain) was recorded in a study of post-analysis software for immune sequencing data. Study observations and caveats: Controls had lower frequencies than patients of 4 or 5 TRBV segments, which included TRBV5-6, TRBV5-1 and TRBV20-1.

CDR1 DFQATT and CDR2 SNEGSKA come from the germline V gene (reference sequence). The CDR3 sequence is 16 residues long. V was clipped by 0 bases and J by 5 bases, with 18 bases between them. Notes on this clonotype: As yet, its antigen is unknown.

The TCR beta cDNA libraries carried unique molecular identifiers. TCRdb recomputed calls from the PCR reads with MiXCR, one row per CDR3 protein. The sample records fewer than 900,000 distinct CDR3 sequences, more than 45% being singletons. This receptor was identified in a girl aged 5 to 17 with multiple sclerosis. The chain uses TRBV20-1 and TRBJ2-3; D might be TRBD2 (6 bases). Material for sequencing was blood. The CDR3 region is CSARDGGASEQDTQYF. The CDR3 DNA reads TGCAGTGCTAGAGATGGCGGGGCCAGCGAACAAGATACGCAGTATTTT.